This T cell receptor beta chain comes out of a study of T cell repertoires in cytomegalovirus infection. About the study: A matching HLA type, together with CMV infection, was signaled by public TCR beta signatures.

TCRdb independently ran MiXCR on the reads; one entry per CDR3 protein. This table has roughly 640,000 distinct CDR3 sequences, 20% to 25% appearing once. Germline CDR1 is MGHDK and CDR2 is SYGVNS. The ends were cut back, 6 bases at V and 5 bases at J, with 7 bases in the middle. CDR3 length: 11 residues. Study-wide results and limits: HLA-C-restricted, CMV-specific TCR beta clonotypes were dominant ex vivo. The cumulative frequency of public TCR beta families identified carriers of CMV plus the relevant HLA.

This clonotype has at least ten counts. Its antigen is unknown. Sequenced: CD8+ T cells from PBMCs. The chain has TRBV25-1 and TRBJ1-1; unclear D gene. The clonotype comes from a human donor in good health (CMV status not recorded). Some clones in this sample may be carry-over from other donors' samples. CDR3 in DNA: TGTGCCAGCAGACGGAGAACTGAAGCTTTCTTT. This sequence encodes CASRRRTEAFF.